Listed below are T cell receptor beta chains from one sample, sequenced in a study of cytomegalovirus exposure and HLA in healthy donors. Sequencing used immunoSEQ multiplex PCR; TCRdb keeps in-frame clones, though not all of them. The sample has some 180,000 clones; 81% are singletons. Sequences were obtained from PBMCs. The receptors originated from a middle-aged man in good health and CMV-seropositive. Each CDR3 is given with its conserved first and last residue. Fields, in order: clone size, V gene, D gene, J gene, CDR3 protein, CDR3 DNA. The D gene is left open where the match is weak. The size field is filled for only some rows; it gives once, few, many or a size class.

size: .
V: TRBV5-1
D: .
J: TRBJ2-7
CDR3: CASSLVLAAEEQYF
DNA: TGCGCCAGCAGCTTGGTACTAGCCGCCGAGGAGCAGTACTTC

size: .
V: TRBV28
D: TRBD1
J: TRBJ2-5
CDR3: CASSPGQGMETQYF
DNA: TGTGCCAGCAGCCCCGGACAGGGGATGGAGACCCAGTACTTC

size: few
V: TRBV28
D: .
J: TRBJ2-5
CDR3: CASSFSGGGQETQYF
DNA: TGTGCCAGCAGTTTCAGCGGAGGCGGACAAGAGACCCAGTACTTC

size: .
V: TRBV5-1
D: TRBD1
J: TRBJ1-1
CDR3: CASSLALAGGVTEAFF
DNA: TGCGCCAGCAGCTTGGCCTTGGCAGGGGGAGTCACTGAAGCTTTCTTT

size: .
V: TRBV18
D: .
J: TRBJ1-2
CDR3: CASSPGQQANYGYTF
DNA: TGTGCCAGCTCGCCCGGACAGCAAGCTAACTATGGCTACACCTTC

size: few
V: TRBV27
D: .
J: TRBJ2-7
CDR3: CASSPQGLSYEQYF
DNA: TGTGCCAGCAGTCCACAGGGTTTGTCCTACGAGCAGTACTTC

size: .
V: TRBV2
D: .
J: TRBJ2-7
CDR3: CASGVTGADPDEQYF
DNA: TGCGCCAGCGGGGTGACAGGGGCGGATCCGGACGAGCAGTACTTC

size: .
V: TRBV7-7
D: .
J: TRBJ2-2
CDR3: CASSRDFTGELFF
DNA: TGTGCCAGCAGCCGGGACTTCACCGGGGAGCTGTTTTTT

size: .
V: TRBV2
D: TRBD2
J: TRBJ2-7
CDR3: CASRVAGYEQYF
DNA: TGTGCCAGCAGGGTAGCGGGCTACGAGCAGTACTTC

size: .
V: TRBV4-3
D: TRBD2
J: TRBJ2-1
CDR3: CASSQGTSGHNEQFF
DNA: TGCGCCAGCAGCCAGGGGACTAGCGGCCACAATGAGCAGTTCTTC

size: .
V: TRBV5-5
D: TRBD1
J: TRBJ1-1
CDR3: CASSYQGDTEAFF
DNA: TGTGCCAGCAGCTATCAGGGGGACACTGAAGCTTTCTTT

size: .
V: TRBV28
D: TRBD1
J: TRBJ2-7
CDR3: CASNVGTGVTYEQYF
DNA: TGTGCCAGCAACGTTGGGACAGGGGTGACCTACGAGCAGTACTTC

size: .
V: TRBV5-8
D: .
J: TRBJ1-4
CDR3: CASSSIGAVEKLFF
DNA: TGTGCCAGCAGCTCGATAGGGGCTGTGGAAAAACTGTTTTTT

size: .
V: TRBV5-1
D: TRBD1
J: TRBJ1-1
CDR3: CASSPGGSGNTEAFF
DNA: TGCGCCAGCAGTCCAGGGGGCTCCGGGAACACTGAAGCTTTCTTT

size: .
V: TRBV19
D: .
J: TRBJ1-5
CDR3: CASSSLTGQPQHF
DNA: TGTGCCAGTAGCAGCCTAACAGGGCAGCCCCAGCATTTT

size: .
V: TRBV19
D: TRBD1
J: TRBJ1-2
CDR3: CASSIEGQDRYTF
DNA: TGTGCCAGTAGTATAGAGGGACAGGATCGCTACACCTTC

size: once
V: TRBV4-2
D: .
J: TRBJ2-7
CDR3: CASSQDPGASLEQYF
DNA: TGTGCCAGCAGCCAAGACCCGGGAGCAAGCCTCGAGCAGTACTTC

size: .
V: TRBV25-1
D: TRBD1
J: TRBJ2-7
CDR3: CASSRRQGTYEQYF
DNA: TGTGCCAGCAGTCGGCGACAGGGCACCTACGAGCAGTACTTC

size: .
V: TRBV2
D: TRBD2
J: TRBJ2-1
CDR3: CASKRENGDEQFF
DNA: TGTGCCAGCAAGCGGGAAAACGGGGATGAGCAGTTCTTC

size: .
V: TRBV5-4
D: TRBD1
J: TRBJ2-3
CDR3: CASSLGDRYTDTQYF
DNA: TGTGCCAGCAGCTTGGGGGACAGATACACAGATACGCAGTATTTT

size: .
V: TRBV9
D: .
J: TRBJ2-7
CDR3: CASSVGRASHEQYF
DNA: TGTGCCAGCAGCGTAGGGCGGGCTTCGCACGAGCAGTACTTC

size: .
V: TRBV7-9
D: .
J: TRBJ2-7
CDR3: CASSLRGAYEQYF
DNA: TGTGCCAGCAGCTTACGGGGAGCCTACGAGCAGTACTTC

size: once
V: TRBV27
D: TRBD1
J: TRBJ1-1
CDR3: CASSWDRMNTEAFF
DNA: TGTGCCAGCAGTTGGGACAGGATGAACACTGAAGCTTTCTTT

size: once
V: TRBV7-8
D: .
J: TRBJ1-3
CDR3: CASSLSAGSGNTIYF
DNA: TGTGCCAGCAGCTTATCGGCAGGCTCTGGAAACACCATATATTTT

size: .
V: TRBV5-1
D: TRBD2
J: TRBJ2-3
CDR3: CASSLGLAGGIDTQYF
DNA: TGCGCCAGCAGCTTGGGACTAGCGGGAGGGATAGATACGCAGTATTTT

size: few
V: TRBV7-9
D: TRBD1
J: TRBJ1-2
CDR3: CASREGQGYGYTF
DNA: TGTGCCAGCAGAGAGGGACAGGGGTATGGCTACACCTTC

size: .
V: TRBV5-6
D: .
J: TRBJ1-6
CDR3: CASSPGVGGGSPLHF
DNA: TGTGCCAGCAGCCCCGGCGTCGGGGGAGGTTCACCCCTCCACTTT

size: .
V: TRBV6-6
D: .
J: TRBJ2-7
CDR3: CASSTFLAEGRDEQYF
DNA: TGTGCCAGCAGTACCTTCCTAGCAGAGGGCCGGGACGAGCAGTACTTC

size: .
V: TRBV6-1
D: .
J: TRBJ1-1
CDR3: CAISVEVNTEAFF
DNA: TGTGCCATCAGTGTGGAGGTTAACACTGAAGCTTTCTTT

size: .
V: TRBV5-1
D: TRBD1
J: TRBJ1-1
CDR3: CASSSGDRLNEAFF
DNA: TGCGCCAGCTCTTCGGGGGACAGACTAAATGAAGCTTTCTTT

size: .
V: TRBV18
D: TRBD1
J: TRBJ2-5
CDR3: CASSPLGQGVSQETQYF
DNA: TGTGCCAGCTCACCTTTGGGACAGGGGGTTTCTCAAGAGACCCAGTACTTC

size: once
V: TRBV6-6
D: .
J: TRBJ2-1
CDR3: CASKSSEQFF
DNA: TGTGCCAGCAAATCGTCCGAGCAGTTCTTC

size: .
V: TRBV28
D: .
J: TRBJ1-4
CDR3: CASTLGASRNEKLFF
DNA: TGTGCCAGCACCTTAGGGGCCAGCCGTAATGAAAAACTGTTTTTT

size: once
V: TRBV6-5
D: .
J: TRBJ1-2
CDR3: CASSSSQSNYGYTF
DNA: TGTGCCAGCAGTTCCTCACAGAGTAACTATGGCTACACCTTC

size: .
V: TRBV5-1
D: .
J: TRBJ2-5
CDR3: CASSLAGTPQETQYF
DNA: TGCGCCAGCAGCTTGGCCGGGACACCCCAAGAGACCCAGTACTTC

size: .
V: TRBV9
D: TRBD2
J: TRBJ2-1
CDR3: CASSVVGTSGVNEQFF
DNA: TGTGCCAGCAGCGTAGTCGGTACTAGCGGGGTGAATGAGCAGTTCTTC